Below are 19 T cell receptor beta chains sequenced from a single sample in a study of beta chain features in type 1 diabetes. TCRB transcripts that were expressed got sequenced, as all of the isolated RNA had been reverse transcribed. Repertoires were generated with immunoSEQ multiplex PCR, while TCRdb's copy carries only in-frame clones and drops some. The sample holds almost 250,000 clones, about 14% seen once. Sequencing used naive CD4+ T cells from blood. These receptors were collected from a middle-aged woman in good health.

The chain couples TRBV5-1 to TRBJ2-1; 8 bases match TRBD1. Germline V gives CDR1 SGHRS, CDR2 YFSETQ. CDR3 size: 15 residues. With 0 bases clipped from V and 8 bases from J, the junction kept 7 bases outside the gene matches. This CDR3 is CASSLAAGGEYEQFF. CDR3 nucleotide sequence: TGCGCCAGCAGCTTGGCTGCAGGGGGCGAATATGAGCAGTTCTTC.

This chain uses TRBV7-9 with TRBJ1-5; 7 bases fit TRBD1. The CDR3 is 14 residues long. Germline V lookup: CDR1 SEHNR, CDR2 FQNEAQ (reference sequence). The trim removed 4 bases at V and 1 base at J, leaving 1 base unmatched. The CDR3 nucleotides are TGTGCCAGCAGCTCGACAGGGAGCAATCAGCCCCAGCATTTT. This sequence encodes CASSSTGSNQPQHF.

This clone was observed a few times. The CDR3 bases are TGTGCCAGCAGAGGCGGCGGCCGTCCCCGATATGGCTACACCTTC. It codes for CASRGGGRPRYGYTF. The gene calls are TRBV2 and TRBJ1-2; no reliable D call. The CDR3 runs to 15 residues. Germline CDR1 and CDR2: SNHLY and FYNNEI. V was cut by 6 bases and J by 5 bases, with 19 bases left in between. Complete variable domain (other parts from reference TRBV2 and TRBJ1-2): EPEVTQTPSHQVTQMGQEVILRCVPISNHLYFYWYRQILGQKVEFLVSFYNNEISEKSEIFDDQFSVERPDGSNFTLKIRSTKLEDSAMYFCASRGGGRPRYGYTFGSGTRLTVV.

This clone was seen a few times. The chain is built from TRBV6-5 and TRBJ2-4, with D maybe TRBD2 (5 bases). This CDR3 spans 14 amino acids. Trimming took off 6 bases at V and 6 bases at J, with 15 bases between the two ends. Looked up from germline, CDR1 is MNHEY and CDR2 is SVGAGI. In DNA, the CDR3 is TGTGCCAGCAGAGGCTGGACCGAGGGAAACATTCAGTACTTC. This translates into CASRGWTEGNIQYF.

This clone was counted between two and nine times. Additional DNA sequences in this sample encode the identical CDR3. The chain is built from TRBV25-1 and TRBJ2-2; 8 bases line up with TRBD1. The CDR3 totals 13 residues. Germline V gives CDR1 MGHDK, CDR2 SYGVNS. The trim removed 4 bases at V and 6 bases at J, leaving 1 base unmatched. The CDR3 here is CASSGTGPGELFF. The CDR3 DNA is TGTGCCAGCAGTGGGACAGGGCCCGGGGAGCTGTTTTTT.

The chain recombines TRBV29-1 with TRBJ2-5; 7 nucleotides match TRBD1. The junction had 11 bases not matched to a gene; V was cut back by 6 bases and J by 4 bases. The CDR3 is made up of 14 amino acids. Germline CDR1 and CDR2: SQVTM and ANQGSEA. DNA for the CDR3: TGCAGCGTCGCGACAGGGAGTGGGCGAGAGACCCAGTACTTC. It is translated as CSVATGSGRETQYF.

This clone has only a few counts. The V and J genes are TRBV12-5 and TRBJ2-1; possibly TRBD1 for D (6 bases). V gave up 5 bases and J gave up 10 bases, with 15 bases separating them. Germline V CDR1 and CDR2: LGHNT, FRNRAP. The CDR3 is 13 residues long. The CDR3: CASGQGQGREQFF. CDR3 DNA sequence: TGTGCTAGTGGTCAGGGGCAGGGCCGGGAGCAGTTCTTC.

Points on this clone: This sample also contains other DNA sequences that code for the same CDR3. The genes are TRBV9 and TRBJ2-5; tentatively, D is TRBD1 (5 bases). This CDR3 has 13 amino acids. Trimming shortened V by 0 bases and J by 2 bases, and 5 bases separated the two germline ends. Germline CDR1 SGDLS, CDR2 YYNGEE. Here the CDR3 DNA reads TGTGCCAGCAGCGTAGGACAGCAAGAGACCCAGTACTTC. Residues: CASSVGQQETQYF.

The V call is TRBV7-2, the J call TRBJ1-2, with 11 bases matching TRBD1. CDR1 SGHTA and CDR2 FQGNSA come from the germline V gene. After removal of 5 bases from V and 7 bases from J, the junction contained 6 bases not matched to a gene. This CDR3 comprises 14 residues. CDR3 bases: TGTGCCAGCAGCATGTATGGGACAGGGGGTGGCTACACCTTC. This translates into CASSMYGTGGGYTF.

CDR3 loop: CASRRAGGPDTQYF. CDR3 sequence (DNA): TGCGCCAGCAGAAGGGCGGGGGGCCCAGATACGCAGTATTTT. The chain links TRBV4-1 to TRBJ2-3, with TRBD2 matching over 8 bases. Germline lookup yields CDR1 MGHRA and CDR2 YSYEKL. The trim removed 6 bases at V and 4 bases at J, leaving 6 bases unmatched. The CDR3 is made up of 14 amino acids.

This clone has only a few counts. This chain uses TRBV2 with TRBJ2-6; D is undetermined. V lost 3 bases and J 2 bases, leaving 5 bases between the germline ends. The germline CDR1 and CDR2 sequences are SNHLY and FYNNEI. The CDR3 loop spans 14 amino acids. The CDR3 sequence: CASSDSAGANVLTF. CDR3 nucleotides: TGTGCCAGCAGTGATTCAGCTGGGGCCAACGTCCTGACTTTC. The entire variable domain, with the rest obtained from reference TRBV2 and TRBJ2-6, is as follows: EPEVTQTPSHQVTQMGQEVILRCVPISNHLYFYWYRQILGQKVEFLVSFYNNEISEKSEIFDDQFSVERPDGSNFTLKIRSTKLEDSAMYFCASSDSAGANVLTFGAGSRLTVL.

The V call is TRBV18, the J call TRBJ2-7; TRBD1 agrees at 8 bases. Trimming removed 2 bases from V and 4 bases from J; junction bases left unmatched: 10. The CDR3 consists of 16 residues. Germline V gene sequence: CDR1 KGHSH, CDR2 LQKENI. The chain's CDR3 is CASSPSSGGAGYEQYF. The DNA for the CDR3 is TGTGCCAGCTCACCAAGCTCAGGGGGCGCAGGGTACGAGCAGTACTTC.

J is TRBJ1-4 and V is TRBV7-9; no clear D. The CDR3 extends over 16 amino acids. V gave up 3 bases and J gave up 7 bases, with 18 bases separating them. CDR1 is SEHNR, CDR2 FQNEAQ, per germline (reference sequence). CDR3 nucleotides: TGTGCCAGCAGCTTCTCTAATGTCGGGAAAGGTGAAAAACTGTTTTTT. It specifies CASSFSNVGKGEKLFF. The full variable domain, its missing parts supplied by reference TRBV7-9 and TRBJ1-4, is DTGVSQNPRHKITKRGQNVTFRCDPISEHNRLYWYRQTLGQGPEFLTYFQNEAQLEKSRLLSDRFSAERPKGSFSTLEIQRTEQGDSAMYLCASSFSNVGKGEKLFFGSGTQLSVL.

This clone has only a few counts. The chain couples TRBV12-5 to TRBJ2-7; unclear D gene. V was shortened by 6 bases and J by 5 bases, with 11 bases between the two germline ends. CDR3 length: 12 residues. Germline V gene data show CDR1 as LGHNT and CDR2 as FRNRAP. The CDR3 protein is CASGIRENEQYF. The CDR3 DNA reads TGTGCTAGTGGGATACGCGAAAACGAGCAGTACTTC.

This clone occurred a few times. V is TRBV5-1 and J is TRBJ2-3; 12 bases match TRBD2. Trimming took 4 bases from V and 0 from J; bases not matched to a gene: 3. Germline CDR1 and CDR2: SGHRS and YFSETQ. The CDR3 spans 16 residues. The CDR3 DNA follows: TGCGCCAGCAGCGTGACTAGCGGGAGAAGCACAGATACGCAGTATTTT. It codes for CASSVTSGRSTDTQYF.

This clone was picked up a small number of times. This CDR3 is CASSSPGQVNTEAFF. CDR3 nucleotide sequence: TGTGCCAGCAGTTCTCCGGGACAGGTGAACACTGAAGCTTTCTTT. The chain uses TRBV6-6 and TRBJ1-1, with TRBD1 identical over 8 bases. This CDR3 has 15 residues. Germline assignment: CDR1 MNHNY and CDR2 SVGAGI (reference sequence). Trimming took 4 bases from V and 0 from J; bases not matched to a gene: 4.

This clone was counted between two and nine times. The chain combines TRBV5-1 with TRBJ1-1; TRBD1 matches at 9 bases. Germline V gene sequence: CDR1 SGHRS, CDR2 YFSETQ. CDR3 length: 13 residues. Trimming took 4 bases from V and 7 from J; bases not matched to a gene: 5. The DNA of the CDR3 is TGCGCCAGCAGCAAACCGGGACAGGGTGAAGCTTTCTTT. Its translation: CASSKPGQGEAFF. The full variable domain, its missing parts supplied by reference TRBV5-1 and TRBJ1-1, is KAGVTQTPRYLIKTRGQQVTLSCSPISGHRSVSWYQQTPGQGLQFLFEYFSETQRNKGNFPGRFSGRQFSNSRSEMNVSTLELGDSALYLCASSKPGQGEAFFGQGTRLTVV.

The CDR3 sequence is CACGQRGSEQYF. CDR3 DNA: TGTGCCTGCGGCCAGCGGGGGAGCGAGCAGTACTTC. The J gene is TRBJ2-7, the V gene TRBV6-4, with 8 bases matching TRBD2. Trimming at V came to 11 bases and at J to 6 bases, leaving 9 bases not matched to a gene. Germline-derived CDR1 and CDR2 are MRHNA and SNTAGT. This CDR3 is built from 12 residues.

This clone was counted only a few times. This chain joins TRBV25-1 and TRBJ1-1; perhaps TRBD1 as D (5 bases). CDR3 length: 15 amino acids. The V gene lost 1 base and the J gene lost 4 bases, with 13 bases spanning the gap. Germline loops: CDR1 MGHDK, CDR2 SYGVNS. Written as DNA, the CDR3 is TGTGCCAGCAGTGAATTAGGCAGGGATAGCACTGAAGCTTTCTTT. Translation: CASSELGRDSTEAFF.